This T cell receptor beta chain was profiled in a study of blood T cell repertoires in COVID-19. Study summary: Donors in the United States, Italy and Spain gave samples during acute or convalescent COVID-19. Nucleic acid was either cDNA or gDNA, and it came from T cells, B-cell-depleted T cells, or PBMCs.

V lost 4 bases, J lost 8 bases, and 7 bases stayed unmatched. This CDR3 has 14 amino acids. CDR1 and CDR2 from the germline V gene are KGHSY and FQNENV. Original methodology: Amplification of reference gene primers was used by the study to estimate nucleated cell counts. The table came from immunoSEQ multiplex PCR; TCRdb's copy has only in-frame clones and leaves some out. V, J and clone size were drawn from that table, and D and trimming were deduced from the DNA. In the table there are about 80,000 clones, more than 70% of which are singletons. The clonotype originates from an elderly man with active or convalescent COVID-19. The chain employs TRBV16 and TRBJ1-3; 8 bases match TRBD1. The sequencing sample was made of peripheral blood. The CDR3, as DNA: TGTGCCAGCAGCCCGCAGGGGGCGAGGGACACCATATATTTT. Its translation: CASSPQGARDTIYF.